The 13 T cell receptor beta chains below were found in one sample sequenced in a study of CD8+CD57+ T cells in acquired aplastic anemia. Selection for sequencing was limited to patients who had shown CD8+CD57+ cell expansion by flow cytometry. Genomic DNA provided the template from which TCR beta VDJ and CDR3 profiles were obtained. TCRdb itself ran the reads through MiXCR, one entry per CDR3 protein. The sample yields some 120,000 distinct CDR3 sequences, about 43% seen once. The sequenced sample consisted of sorted CD4+, CD8+, or CD8+CD57+ T cells (not recorded which) from PBMCs. The source of these receptors is a human donor with aplastic anemia.

This clonotype showed up many times. The chain carries TRBV7-9 and TRBJ2-1, with TRBD2 matching over 9 bases. Per germline, CDR1 SEHNR and CDR2 FQNEAQ (reference sequence). With V trimmed by 2 bases and J by 8 bases, 10 bases remained unmatched. CDR3 length: 16 amino acids. CDR3 in amino acids: CASSLRGASGADEQFF. As DNA, the CDR3 is TGTGCCAGCAGCTTAAGGGGGGCTAGCGGGGCGGATGAGCAGTTCTTC.

The table lists this clonotype with many counts. This chain connects TRBV20-1 to TRBJ1-1, with D perhaps TRBD1 (6 bases). Trimming stripped 6 bases from V and 5 bases from J, with 22 bases between. The CDR3 has 15 amino acids. The germline gives CDR1 DFQATT, CDR2 SNEGSKA (reference sequence). In DNA form, the CDR3 reads TGCAGTGCACAAACCGGGACAAGTGACGGTACTGAAGCTTTCTTT. It specifies CSAQTGTSDGTEAFF.

This clonotype was recorded a few times. This sequence joins TRBV12-3 or TRBV12-4 and TRBJ2-2; no firm D call. CDR3 length: 13 residues. V lost 5 bases and J lost 6, with 10 bases in between. CDR3 in amino acids: CASSHLRPGELFF. CDR3 nucleotides: TGTGCCAGCAGTCACCTTAGGCCCGGGGAGCTGTTTTTT.

The chain is built from TRBV7-9 and TRBJ1-2; TRBD1 aligns across 7 bases. V dropped 5 bases and J dropped 3; count of bases not matched to a gene: 0. The CDR3 is 12 amino acids. Germline V gene sequence: CDR1 SEHNR, CDR2 FQNEAQ (reference sequence). CDR3 loop: CASSGQDYGYTF. CDR3 DNA: TGTGCCAGCAGCGGACAGGACTATGGCTACACCTTC.

V and J are TRBV20-1 and TRBJ2-1; perhaps D is TRBD1 or TRBD2 (5 bases each). The CDR3 consists of 14 residues. Germline V gives CDR1 DFQATT, CDR2 SNEGSKA (reference sequence). V shed 3 bases and J shed 4 bases, with 13 bases lying between them. The CDR3 coding sequence is TGCAGTGCTAGTCGGGGCGGATTGTACAATGAGCAGTTCTTC. The encoded protein is CSASRGGLYNEQFF.

CDR3 amino acids: CASRPGEYGYTF. For the CDR3, the DNA is TGTGCCAGTAGGCCAGGGGAATATGGCTACACCTTC. The V and J genes are TRBV19 and TRBJ1-2; TRBD1 is a possible D gene (6 bases). This CDR3 has 12 residues. Between the trimmed V and J ends, which lost 6 bases and 5 bases, there was a span of 10 bases. Germline assignment: CDR1 LNHDA and CDR2 SQIVND (reference sequence).

Regarding this clonotype: It may be a read error: a sequence one base away is much more abundant. The rearrangement joins TRBV6-4 to TRBJ2-7; perhaps TRBD2 as D (6 bases). The CDR3 covers 14 residues. The germline gives CDR1 MRHNA, CDR2 SNTAGT. The CDR3 protein is CAGSRDPGGYEQYF. CDR3 in DNA: TGTGCCGGCAGTCGGGACCCCGGGGGCTACGAGCAGTACTTC.

About this clonotype: The junction differs from germline at one of its ends, possibly a read error. The V gene is TRBV2, the J gene TRBJ2-5, with D tentatively TRBD2 (5 bases). Germline V gene lookup returns CDR1 SNHLY and CDR2 FYNNEI. This CDR3 has 15 amino acids. The CDR3 DNA is TGCGCCAGCAGCCAAGATCGCAGCGGACAAGAGACCCAGTACTTC. Translation gives CASSQDRSGQETQYF.

The V gene is TRBV9, the J gene TRBJ2-1; 11 nucleotides align to TRBD2. With 4 bases clipped from V and 7 bases from J, the junction kept 7 bases outside the gene matches. This CDR3 spans 15 amino acids. Germline V gene data show CDR1 as SGDLS and CDR2 as YYNGEE. CDR3 protein: CASSPGLADANEQFF. CDR3 coding DNA: TGTGCCAGCAGCCCGGGACTAGCGGACGCTAATGAGCAGTTCTTC.

Many counts were recorded for this clonotype. This sequence joins TRBV29-1 and TRBJ1-4; TRBD1 matches 10 bases. V gave up 3 bases and J gave up 7 bases; unmatched junction bases: 8. The CDR3 is made up of 15 amino acids. Germline values: CDR1 SQVTM, CDR2 ANQGSEA. DNA of the CDR3: TGCAGCGTTGAGGAAGGGACAGGGGAGGGTGAAAAACTGTTTTTT. Translating it yields CSVEEGTGEGEKLFF.

V usage is TRBV27 and J usage is TRBJ2-7; the match to TRBD1 covers 9 bases. V dropped 7 bases and J dropped 0; count of bases not matched to a gene: 7. The germline CDR1 and CDR2 sequences are MNHEY and SMNVEV (reference sequence). The CDR3 has 15 residues. The CDR3 is CASNIGTGNSYEQYV. In DNA, the CDR3 is TGTGCCAGCAACATCGGGACAGGGAACTCCTACGAGCAGTACGTC.

In this sample, this clonotype turned up many times. The rearrangement links TRBV10-1 to TRBJ2-3; 8 bases match TRBD1. From germline, CDR1 is WNHNN and CDR2 SYGVQD (reference sequence). The junction had 6 bases not matched to a gene; V was cut back by 6 bases and J by 4 bases. The CDR3 runs 14 residues. The CDR3 sequence is CASRGQGSSDTQYF. CDR3 nucleotides: TGCGCCAGCAGAGGACAGGGTTCTTCAGATACGCAGTATTTT.

This clonotype was observed many times. The V gene is TRBV27, the J gene TRBJ1-6; no reliable D call. Germline V gene sequence: CDR1 MNHEY, CDR2 SMNVEV (reference sequence). V gave up 6 bases and J gave up 6 bases, with 9 bases separating them. The CDR3 consists of 13 residues. Here the CDR3 reads CASREGFNSPLHF. CDR3 coding DNA: TGTGCCAGCAGGGAAGGCTTTAATTCACCCCTCCACTTT.